Listed below are T cell receptor beta chains from one sample, sequenced in a study of blood T cell repertoires in COVID-19. Data came from immunoSEQ multiplex PCR; TCRdb stores just in-frame clones and leaves some out. The table records about 200,000 clones, 80% of them present only once. The specimen sequenced was peripheral blood. The receptor set was obtained from a woman in her seventies with acute or convalescent COVID-19. CDR3s include the opening cysteine and the closing phenylalanine or tryptophan. The D gene is left open where the match is weak. Rows give clone size only sometimes, using once, few, many, or a class for an expanded clone.

j_call: TRBJ1-1; d_call: -; v_call: TRBV7-2; clone_size: -; cdr3_aa: CASTPPGNTEAFF
j_call: TRBJ1-4; d_call: -; v_call: TRBV30; clone_size: -; cdr3_aa: CAWSVSSTNEKLFF
j_call: TRBJ2-5; d_call: -; v_call: TRBV12-3/TRBV12-4; clone_size: -; cdr3_aa: CASSYQTGLTQYF
j_call: TRBJ1-1; d_call: -; v_call: TRBV19; clone_size: -; cdr3_aa: CASRTGLVNTEAFF
j_call: TRBJ2-2; d_call: TRBD1; v_call: TRBV2; clone_size: -; cdr3_aa: CASSPQGAGTGELFF
j_call: TRBJ2-2; d_call: -; v_call: TRBV12-3/TRBV12-4; clone_size: -; cdr3_aa: CASRPRSSGELFF
j_call: TRBJ2-5; d_call: -; v_call: TRBV29-1; clone_size: -; cdr3_aa: CSVDWGEETQYF
j_call: TRBJ2-1; d_call: TRBD2; v_call: TRBV5-6; clone_size: -; cdr3_aa: CASSPLGGRMVHEQFF
j_call: TRBJ2-1; d_call: -; v_call: TRBV3-1/TRBV3-2; clone_size: -; cdr3_aa: CASSLQGDEQFF
j_call: TRBJ2-5; d_call: TRBD1; v_call: TRBV5-1; clone_size: -; cdr3_aa: CASSQGQGTGTQYF
j_call: TRBJ2-7; d_call: TRBD1; v_call: TRBV6-5; clone_size: -; cdr3_aa: CASTPGQGPYEQYF
j_call: TRBJ2-1; d_call: TRBD1; v_call: TRBV5-1; clone_size: -; cdr3_aa: CASSFWVGGTGIYYNEQFF
j_call: TRBJ2-1; d_call: TRBD1; v_call: TRBV24-1; clone_size: -; cdr3_aa: CATSDPEQGARNEQFF
j_call: TRBJ1-2; d_call: TRBD1; v_call: TRBV28; clone_size: -; cdr3_aa: CASSLTGEVYGYTF
j_call: TRBJ2-7; d_call: TRBD1; v_call: TRBV7-3; clone_size: -; cdr3_aa: CASSLRTGNSYEQYF
j_call: TRBJ2-7; d_call: -; v_call: TRBV18; clone_size: few; cdr3_aa: CASSETQGDLKPDEQYF
j_call: TRBJ1-2; d_call: -; v_call: TRBV29-1; clone_size: -; cdr3_aa: CSVIWDIPGNYGYTF
j_call: TRBJ1-6; d_call: TRBD1; v_call: TRBV9; clone_size: -; cdr3_aa: CASSVGDRGYTPLHF
j_call: TRBJ2-7; d_call: TRBD2; v_call: TRBV10-2; clone_size: -; cdr3_aa: CASSNLGTSGSYEQYF
j_call: TRBJ2-3; d_call: -; v_call: TRBV18; clone_size: -; cdr3_aa: CANAIGGSTDTQYF
j_call: TRBJ1-2; d_call: -; v_call: TRBV5-4; clone_size: -; cdr3_aa: CASSFVQVNYGYTF
j_call: TRBJ1-2; d_call: -; v_call: TRBV10-3; clone_size: -; cdr3_aa: CAITTSANYGYTF
j_call: TRBJ2-7; d_call: -; v_call: TRBV6-6; clone_size: once; cdr3_aa: CASSPGFSYEQYF
j_call: TRBJ2-7; d_call: TRBD2; v_call: TRBV2; clone_size: once; cdr3_aa: CASSDKLAGLIEQYF
j_call: TRBJ2-1; d_call: TRBD2; v_call: TRBV9; clone_size: -; cdr3_aa: CASSASGITYNEQFF
j_call: TRBJ2-7; d_call: TRBD2; v_call: TRBV10-3; clone_size: -; cdr3_aa: CAISTVAGGSYEQYF
j_call: TRBJ2-1; d_call: TRBD2; v_call: TRBV9; clone_size: once; cdr3_aa: CASSQGPWTSANEQFF
j_call: TRBJ2-2; d_call: -; v_call: TRBV2; clone_size: -; cdr3_aa: CASSGEGANTGELFF
j_call: TRBJ1-4; d_call: TRBD1; v_call: TRBV6-6; clone_size: once; cdr3_aa: CASSLLPGQGFRVEEKLFF
j_call: TRBJ2-3; d_call: -; v_call: TRBV13; clone_size: -; cdr3_aa: CASSFRGRRSTDTQYF
j_call: TRBJ1-5; d_call: TRBD1; v_call: TRBV13; clone_size: -; cdr3_aa: CASSRQGDRISNQPQHF
j_call: TRBJ2-7; d_call: -; v_call: TRBV5-4; clone_size: once; cdr3_aa: CASRSPGQTGEQYF
j_call: TRBJ2-7; d_call: TRBD2; v_call: TRBV2; clone_size: -; cdr3_aa: CASSEARGYEQYF
j_call: TRBJ2-3; d_call: TRBD2; v_call: TRBV5-1; clone_size: -; cdr3_aa: CASRTGGYSTDTQYF
j_call: TRBJ1-2; d_call: -; v_call: TRBV29-1; clone_size: -; cdr3_aa: CSVEDGEGYTF
j_call: TRBJ2-2; d_call: -; v_call: TRBV3-1/TRBV3-2; clone_size: -; cdr3_aa: CASSRPPGLDFAGELFF
j_call: TRBJ2-7; d_call: TRBD2; v_call: TRBV7-8; clone_size: -; cdr3_aa: CASSLNSGSAHYEQYF
j_call: TRBJ2-3; d_call: TRBD1; v_call: TRBV18; clone_size: -; cdr3_aa: CASSPQSTGGTDTQYF
j_call: TRBJ1-6; d_call: -; v_call: TRBV11-2; clone_size: -; cdr3_aa: CASSAINPGIDNSPLHF
j_call: TRBJ2-5; d_call: -; v_call: TRBV6-5; clone_size: -; cdr3_aa: CASTGQETQYF
j_call: TRBJ1-5; d_call: TRBD1; v_call: TRBV2; clone_size: -; cdr3_aa: CASSEPPGQSNQPQHF
j_call: TRBJ2-1; d_call: TRBD2; v_call: TRBV7-9; clone_size: -; cdr3_aa: CASSVSGLAGGGQFF
j_call: TRBJ2-1; d_call: TRBD1; v_call: TRBV18; clone_size: -; cdr3_aa: CASSLTDRGNEQFF
j_call: TRBJ1-2; d_call: TRBD1; v_call: TRBV25-1; clone_size: -; cdr3_aa: CASSELAGGAGYGYTF
j_call: TRBJ2-7; d_call: TRBD2; v_call: TRBV5-1; clone_size: -; cdr3_aa: CASQPTSGSYEQYF
j_call: TRBJ1-6; d_call: TRBD1; v_call: TRBV28; clone_size: -; cdr3_aa: CASSFGDRAGRSSYNSPLHF
j_call: TRBJ1-2; d_call: TRBD1; v_call: TRBV18; clone_size: -; cdr3_aa: CASSQEKGAIYGYTF
j_call: TRBJ1-2; d_call: TRBD1; v_call: TRBV7-9; clone_size: -; cdr3_aa: CASSPRQGANTRGYTF
j_call: TRBJ2-3; d_call: TRBD2; v_call: TRBV2; clone_size: few; cdr3_aa: CASTLGLAGTDTQYF
j_call: TRBJ2-1; d_call: TRBD1; v_call: TRBV5-6; clone_size: -; cdr3_aa: CASIKRGGGLYNEQFF
j_call: TRBJ2-6; d_call: -; v_call: TRBV28; clone_size: few; cdr3_aa: CASRRERASGANVLTF
j_call: TRBJ2-7; d_call: TRBD1; v_call: TRBV30; clone_size: -; cdr3_aa: CAWTTGTGGLYEQYF
j_call: TRBJ2-2; d_call: -; v_call: TRBV3-1/TRBV3-2; clone_size: -; cdr3_aa: CASSLPSGELFF
j_call: TRBJ2-1; d_call: TRBD2; v_call: TRBV19; clone_size: -; cdr3_aa: CASSIPPRRGGPNNEQFF
j_call: TRBJ2-3; d_call: TRBD1; v_call: TRBV7-8; clone_size: -; cdr3_aa: CASSFGQGGGSADTQYF
j_call: TRBJ2-6; d_call: -; v_call: TRBV28; clone_size: -; cdr3_aa: CASISSGANVLTF
j_call: TRBJ2-5; d_call: TRBD1; v_call: TRBV5-1; clone_size: -; cdr3_aa: CASSLGLAGGVEETQYF
j_call: TRBJ2-1; d_call: -; v_call: TRBV10-3; clone_size: -; cdr3_aa: CAISERGSSSGYNEQFF
j_call: TRBJ1-5; d_call: -; v_call: TRBV12-3/TRBV12-4; clone_size: -; cdr3_aa: CASSKDSVWPQHF
j_call: TRBJ2-3; d_call: TRBD2; v_call: TRBV5-1; clone_size: -; cdr3_aa: CASRLAGGDTQYF